This record looks at one T cell receptor (beta chain) sequence and its context. Its antigen is not known. Sample time point: baseline, week 1 (first vaccination visit). The treatment here: pre-vaccination baseline after standard-of-care therapy. The source of the sample is a study of a mutant IDH1 vaccine in newly diagnosed glioma. Repertoires were generated with immunoSEQ multiplex PCR, while TCRdb's copy carries only in-frame clones and drops some. The sample includes around 37,000 clones, around 90% of them seen just once. Findings of the study overall: Apparently, pseudoprogression bore no relation to changes among the top peripheral T cell clonotypes. Among patients, around 95% showed immune responses induced by the vaccine.

The CDR3 length is 14 residues. CDR1 is MGHDK, CDR2 SYGVNS, per germline. Trimming cost V 2 bases and J 5 bases, with 10 bases left between them. The TCR originated in a young man with glioma. This chain connects TRBV25-1 to TRBJ1-3; D is perhaps TRBD1 (6 bases). The specimen comprised PBMCs, sampled from a glioma patient treated with radiotherapy, temozolomide or both. CDR3 loop: CASSEGQLRNTIYF. Written as DNA, the CDR3 is TGTGCCAGCAGTGAAGGACAGCTAAGAAACACCATATATTTT.